A single sample is the source of the 21 T cell receptor beta chains below, sequenced in a study of blood T cells in healthy people across ages. The second PCR ran 7 to 11 cycles with a sample-barcoded 5' primer and J-beta primers. Each CDR3 protein is one row after TCRdb ran MiXCR on the 5' RACE reads. The table includes 1,500,000 or so distinct CDR3 sequences, 42% detected once. The sequencing input was blood. These receptors all stem from a woman aged 18 to 35 in good health.

The chain employs TRBV7-2 and TRBJ2-7; D might be TRBD2 (5 bases). Germline V CDR1 and CDR2: SGHTA, FQGNSA. The V end was cut by 3 bases, the J end by 0 bases, with 9 bases between. This CDR3 has 14 residues. CDR3 in amino acids: CASSFGVTSYEQYF. In DNA form, the CDR3 reads TGTGCCAGCAGCTTCGGGGTTACCTCCTACGAGCAGTACTTC.

This clonotype was picked up a small number of times. CDR3 amino acids: CASEEAPPSNYGYTF. The CDR3 DNA is TGTGCCAGCGAAGAGGCACCACCTTCTAACTATGGCTACACCTTC. V usage is TRBV28 and J usage is TRBJ1-2; D remains unclear. The CDR3 totals 15 residues. Trimming stripped 8 bases from V and 0 bases from J, with 16 bases between. The germline V gene has CDR1 MDHEN and CDR2 SYDVKM.

This clonotype was picked up a small number of times. The V and J genes are TRBV7-2 and TRBJ1-6; D call uncertain. The CDR3 is 14 amino acids. CDR1 is SGHTA, CDR2 FQGNSA, per germline. Trimming removed 1 base at V and 6 bases at J, with 7 bases between. CDR3 amino acids: CASSLVRFNSPLHF. The CDR3 coding sequence is TGTGCCAGCAGCTTAGTCAGGTTTAATTCACCCCTCCACTTT. Looking up the rest from reference TRBV7-2 and TRBJ1-6 gives the full variable domain: GAGVSQSPSNKVTEKGKDVELRCDPISGHTALYWYRQSLGQGLEFLIYFQGNSAPDKSGLPSDRFSAERTGGSVSTLTIQRTQQEDSAVYLCASSLVRFNSPLHFGNGTRLTVT.

The chain couples TRBV20-1 to TRBJ1-1; no firm D call. The CDR3 totals 11 residues. In germline, CDR1 is DFQATT, CDR2 SNEGSKA (reference sequence). With 7 bases removed from V and 3 bases from J, the gap between germline ends came to 9 bases. In DNA form, the CDR3 reads TGCAGTGTTACAGAAGACACTGAAGCTTTCTTT. Its translation: CSVTEDTEAFF.

The chain uses TRBV7-2 and TRBJ2-1; 12 nucleotides line up with TRBD2. The germline gives CDR1 SGHTA, CDR2 FQGNSA. The CDR3 is 16 residues long. The trim removed 1 base at V and 9 bases at J, leaving 7 bases unmatched. The CDR3 loop reads CASSLDRLAGGREQFF. DNA of the CDR3: TGTGCCAGCAGCTTAGATCGGCTAGCGGGGGGGCGTGAGCAGTTCTTC.

The chain links TRBV6-2 or TRBV6-3 to TRBJ2-5; 7 positions agree with TRBD1. Germline assignment: CDR1 MNHEY and CDR2 SVGEGT. This CDR3 spans 14 amino acids. The V and J ends lost 5 bases and 4 bases, in that order; junction bases with no gene match: 7. The CDR3 spells CASSQDRDRETQYF. For the CDR3, the DNA is TGTGCCAGCAGTCAAGACAGGGACAGAGAGACCCAGTACTTC.

This rearrangement joins TRBV7-9 to TRBJ2-5; 8 bases are a match to TRBD2. The V gene's germline CDR1 is SEHNR and CDR2 FQNEAQ (reference sequence). CDR3 length: 13 amino acids. Trimming removed 1 base from V and 9 bases from J; junction bases left unmatched: 4. The CDR3 loop is CASSLDGGASQYF. The CDR3 DNA sequence: TGTGCCAGCAGCTTAGACGGGGGGGCTTCCCAGTACTTC.

The sample holds many counts of this clonotype. The chain joins TRBV20-1 to TRBJ1-2; tentatively, D is TRBD1 (6 bases). Germline V gene data show CDR1 as DFQATT and CDR2 as SNEGSKA (reference sequence). The V gene lost 5 bases and the J gene lost 5 bases, with 9 bases spanning the gap. The CDR3 covers 11 residues. CDR3 sequence (DNA): TGCAGTGCTCGAGGGGGGTATGGCTACACCTTC. This sequence encodes CSARGGYGYTF.

This clonotype has a single count. This chain connects TRBV9 to TRBJ1-2; D unresolved. CDR3 length: 15 residues. The V end was cut by 0 bases, the J end by 6 bases, with 15 bases between. In germline, CDR1 is SGDLS, CDR2 YYNGEE. The DNA of the CDR3 is TGTGCCAGCAGCGTAGCACGAACTATGGGGAATGGCTACACCTTC. It yields the protein CASSVARTMGNGYTF.

The DNA for the CDR3 is TGTGCCAGCAGTTACTCGATATCTGGCGCAGGGATAGAGACCCAGTACTTC. Its protein product is CASSYSISGAGIETQYF. The rearrangement links TRBV6-5 to TRBJ2-7; maybe TRBD1 (5 bases). The J call is in doubt because the DNA end fits TRBJ2-5 better. The CDR3 is made up of 17 amino acids. The germline V gene encodes CDR1 MNHEY and CDR2 SVGAGI.

The table lists this clonotype with a few counts. The J gene is TRBJ2-1, the V gene TRBV5-1; TRBD1 aligns across 9 bases. Germline V lookup: CDR1 SGHRS, CDR2 YFSETQ. The CDR3 consists of 15 residues. V dropped 3 bases and J dropped 7; count of bases not matched to a gene: 8. The DNA of the CDR3 is TGCGCCAGCAGCTCCACCCGGGACAGGGCAAATGAGCAGTTCTTC. Its protein product is CASSSTRDRANEQFF.

The chain is built from TRBV20-1 and TRBJ2-3, with D unresolved. Germline-derived CDR1 and CDR2 are DFQATT and SNEGSKA (reference sequence). The CDR3 covers 14 residues. Between the trimmed V and J ends, which lost 5 bases and 1 base, there was a span of 13 bases. DNA for the CDR3: TGCAGTGCTTGCCGTGGTTACCGCACAGATACGCAGTATTTT. As protein: CSACRGYRTDTQYF.

In this sample, this clonotype turned up a few times. This chain links TRBV6-2 or TRBV6-3 with TRBJ2-5, with D possibly being TRBD2 (6 bases). Per germline, CDR1 MNHEY and CDR2 SVGEGT. The CDR3 loop spans 15 amino acids. The V end was cut by 0 bases, the J end by 2 bases, with 10 bases between. In DNA, the CDR3 is TGTGCCAGCAGTTACTCTCGGACTATTCAAGAGACCCAGTACTTC. It translates to CASSYSRTIQETQYF.

This clonotype occurred a few times. The gene calls are TRBV6-2 or TRBV6-3 and TRBJ1-5; D unresolved. CDR3 size: 17 residues. Germline-derived CDR1 and CDR2 are MNHEY and SVGEGT. V lost 0 bases and J lost 3, with 15 bases in between. CDR3 in DNA: TGTGCCAGCAGTTACTCGATGGGGTTGGAGTTCAATCAGCCCCAGCATTTT. Its translation is CASSYSMGLEFNQPQHF.

This chain links TRBV7-8 with TRBJ1-1; D might be TRBD1 (5 bases). The CDR3 loop spans 15 amino acids. The V gene lost 4 bases and the J gene lost 0 bases, with 12 bases spanning the gap. The germline V gene has CDR1 SGHVS and CDR2 FQNEAQ. This CDR3 is CASSSEGPLNTEAFF. DNA of the CDR3: TGTGCCAGCAGCTCGGAGGGACCGTTGAACACTGAAGCTTTCTTT.

In this sample, this clonotype turned up a few times. The chain carries TRBV12-3 or TRBV12-4 and TRBJ1-1; D call uncertain. The CDR3 length is 15 residues. V lost 5 bases and J lost 1, with 14 bases in between. The CDR3 sequence: CASSPGERANTEAFF. The CDR3 nucleotides are TGTGCCAGCAGTCCTGGGGAGAGGGCGAACACTGAAGCTTTCTTT.

The chain uses TRBV12-3 or TRBV12-4 and TRBJ2-1; the D gene is possibly TRBD2 (5 bases). CDR3 length equals 15 residues. Between the trimmed V and J ends, which lost 1 base and 6 bases, there was a span of 13 bases. CDR3: CASSLVIATGNEQFF. The CDR3 bases are TGTGCCAGCAGTTTAGTGATAGCGACGGGCAATGAGCAGTTCTTC.

This clonotype was found once. This chain's CDR3 is CASTTGGPYTDTQYF. In DNA, the CDR3 is TGTGCCAGCACCACCGGGGGACCTTACACAGATACGCAGTATTTT. The chain employs TRBV11-2 and TRBJ2-3, with D tentatively TRBD2 (6 bases). Per the germline V gene, CDR1 is SGHAT and CDR2 is FQNNGV. This CDR3 is built from 15 residues. V gave up 7 bases and J gave up 2 bases, with 16 bases separating them.

This chain joins TRBV6-5 and TRBJ2-2; maybe TRBD2 (5 bases). Trimming removed 6 bases at V and 1 base at J, with 15 bases between. The CDR3 has 16 residues. Germline V gene data show CDR1 as MNHEY and CDR2 as SVGAGI. CDR3 DNA sequence: TGTGCCAGCAGCCCGGCGCGGGTGGTGAACACCGGGGAGCTGTTTTTT. Translation: CASSPARVVNTGELFF.

The rearrangement joins TRBV2 to TRBJ1-2, with D possibly being TRBD1 (5 bases). Trimming shortened V by 8 bases and J by 3 bases, and 16 bases separated the two germline ends. Germline V gene lookup returns CDR1 SNHLY and CDR2 FYNNEI. This CDR3 has 14 amino acids. The CDR3 is CASEESRVYYGYTF. CDR3 bases: TGTGCCAGCGAGGAGAGCAGGGTCTACTATGGCTACACCTTC.

This chain links TRBV7-2 with TRBJ2-1, with TRBD2 matching 10 bases. Judging by the DNA end, TRBJ2-7 fits better; the J call may be wrong. Germline CDR1 reads SGHTA; CDR2 reads FQGNSA. CDR3 length equals 16 residues. The DNA of the CDR3 is TGTGCCAGCAGCTCCGGACTAGCGGTCTCCTACAATGAGCAGTACTTC. Amino acid sequence: CASSSGLAVSYNEQYF.